These 4 T cell receptor beta chains originate from one sample sequenced in a study of CXCR3-negative and CXCR3-positive naive CD8 T cells. Study-level results: More hydrophobic TRB CDR3s occurred in CXCR3-positive than in CXCR3-negative naive cells.

These TCRs are of unknown antigen specificity. With UMI labels, 5' RACE was used to prepare the TRB cDNA libraries. With the 5' RACE reads reprocessed, TCRdb shows one record per CDR3 protein and no DNA. Its listing shows 55,000 to 70,000 distinct CDR3 sequences. The sample taken for sequencing was naive CXCR3+ CD8+ T cells from blood. Noted subset: CD45RO-CCR7+CD27+CD95- naive CD8+ T cells expressing CXCR3 (TNR3+). These receptors were collected from a human donor in good health. Some clones in this sample may be carry-over from other donors' samples.

The chain recombines TRBV7-7 with TRBJ2-5; TCRdb calls TRBD2, which cannot be checked without DNA. Germline-derived CDR1 and CDR2 are SSHAT and FNYEAQ (reference sequence). The CDR3 runs to 16 residues. CDR3 loop: CASSSPQGLADETQYF.

J is TRBJ2-1 and V is TRBV29-1; absent DNA, TCRdb's TRBD1 call cannot be checked. CDR3 size: 13 residues. Germline V gene data show CDR1 as SQVTM and CDR2 as ANQGSEA. CDR3 residues: CSVETGSYNEQFF.

The V call is TRBV9, the J call TRBJ2-7; no DNA is available, so the TRBD1 call from TCRdb remains unchecked. Germline assignment: CDR1 SGDLS and CDR2 YYNGEE. This CDR3 has 15 residues. CDR3 residues: CASSVTGTGGDEQYF.

The V and J genes are TRBV5-1 and TRBJ2-3; TCRdb reports TRBD1, a call that lacks DNA to check it against. From germline, CDR1 is SGHRS and CDR2 YFSETQ. This CDR3 region has 14 residues. CDR3: CASSKGQGSDTQYF.